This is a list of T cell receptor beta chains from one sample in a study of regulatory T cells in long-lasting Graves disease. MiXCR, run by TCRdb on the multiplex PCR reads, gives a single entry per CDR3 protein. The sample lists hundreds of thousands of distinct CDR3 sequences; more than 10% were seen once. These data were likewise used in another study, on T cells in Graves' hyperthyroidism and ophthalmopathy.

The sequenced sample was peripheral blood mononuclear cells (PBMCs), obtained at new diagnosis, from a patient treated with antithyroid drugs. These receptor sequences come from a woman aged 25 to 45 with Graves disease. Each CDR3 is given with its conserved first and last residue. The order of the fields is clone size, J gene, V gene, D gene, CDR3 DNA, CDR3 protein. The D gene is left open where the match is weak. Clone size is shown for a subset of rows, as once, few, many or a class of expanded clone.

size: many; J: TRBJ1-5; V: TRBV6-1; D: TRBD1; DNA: TGTGCCAGCAGCCCACAGGGGGCTTGGCAGCCCCAGCATTTT; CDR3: CASSPQGAWQPQHF
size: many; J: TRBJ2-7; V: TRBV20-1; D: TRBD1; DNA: TGCAGTGCTAGAACGGACAGGGGATACGAGCAGTACTTC; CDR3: CSARTDRGYEQYF
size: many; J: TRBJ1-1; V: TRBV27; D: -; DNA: TGTGCCAGCGGGGGGACTGTGAACACTGAAGCTTTCTTT; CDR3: CASGGTVNTEAFF
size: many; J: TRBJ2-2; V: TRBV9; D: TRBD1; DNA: TGTGCCAGCAGCGTAGTCCCTGTCAGGGGGAATTCGAACACCGGGGAGCTGTTTTTT; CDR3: CASSVVPVRGNSNTGELFF
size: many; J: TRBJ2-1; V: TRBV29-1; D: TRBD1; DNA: TGCAGCGTCCCCCGTCGGGACAGGAGCTCCTACAATGAGCAGTTCTTC; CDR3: CSVPRRDRSSYNEQFF
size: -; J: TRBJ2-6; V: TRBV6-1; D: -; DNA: TGTGCCAGCGCGACTGGGGCCAACGTCCTGACTTTC; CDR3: CASATGANVLTF
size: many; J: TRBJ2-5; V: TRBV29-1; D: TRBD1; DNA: TGCAGCGTTGAAGAAATAACAGGGGGTGGAGAGACCCAGTACTTC; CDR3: CSVEEITGGGETQYF
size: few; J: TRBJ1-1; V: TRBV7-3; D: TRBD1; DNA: TGTGCCAGCAGCCCCGGGACAGGGAAAGCTTTCTTT; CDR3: CASSPGTGKAFF
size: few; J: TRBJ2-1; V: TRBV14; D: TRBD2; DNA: TGTGCCAGCAGCCAAGTAGAGGGGCGGGGGATATACAATGAGCAGTTCTTC; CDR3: CASSQVEGRGIYNEQFF
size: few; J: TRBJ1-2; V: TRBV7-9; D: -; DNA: TGTGCCAGCAGAATAGGACAGAAGAGGGGCTACACCTTC; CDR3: CASRIGQKRGYTF
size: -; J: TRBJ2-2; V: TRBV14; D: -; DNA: TGTGCCAGCAGCCACCTTAGCGAAGACACCGGGGAGCTGTTTTTT; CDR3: CASSHLSEDTGELFF
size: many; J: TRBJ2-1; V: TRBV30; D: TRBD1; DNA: TGTGCCTGGGGGGACAGGGGGATCTCCTACAATGAGCAGTTCTTC; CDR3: CAWGDRGISYNEQFF
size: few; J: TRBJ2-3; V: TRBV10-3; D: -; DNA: TGTGCCATCGGGCGAGGCGGGGACACAGATACGCAGTATTTT; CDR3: CAIGRGGDTDTQYF
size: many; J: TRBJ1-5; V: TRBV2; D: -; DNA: TGTGCCAGCAGTGTTGATACGACAGCCCCGGGGCCCCAGCATTTT; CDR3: CASSVDTTAPGPQHF
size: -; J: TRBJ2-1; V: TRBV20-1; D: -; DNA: TGCAGTGCTAGGGATTACAATGAGCAGTTCTTC; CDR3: CSARDYNEQFF
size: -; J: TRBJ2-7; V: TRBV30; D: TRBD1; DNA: TGTGCCCCACTCCGGGACAGGAGGACCTACGAGCAGTACTTC; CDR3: CAPLRDRRTYEQYF
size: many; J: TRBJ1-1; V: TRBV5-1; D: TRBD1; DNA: TGCGCCAGCAGCTTGTACAGGGGGTTAAACACTGAAGCTTTCTTT; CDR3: CASSLYRGLNTEAFF
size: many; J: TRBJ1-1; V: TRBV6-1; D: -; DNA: TGTGCCAGCAGTGAATGGACCCGACCCGCTGAAGCTTTCTTT; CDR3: CASSEWTRPAEAFF
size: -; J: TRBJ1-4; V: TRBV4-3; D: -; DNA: TGCGCCAGCAGCCAAGATCCGGGCAGGGTGGCAAAACTGTTTTTT; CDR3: CASSQDPGRVAKLFF
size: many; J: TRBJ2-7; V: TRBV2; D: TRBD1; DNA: TGTGCCAGCAGGATGGGACAGGGTATCAACGAGCAGTACTTC; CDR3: CASRMGQGINEQYF
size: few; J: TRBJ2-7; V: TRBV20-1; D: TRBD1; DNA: TGCAGTGCTAGAGGGGCCGGGACAGCCTACTCCTACGAGCAGTACTTC; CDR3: CSARGAGTAYSYEQYF
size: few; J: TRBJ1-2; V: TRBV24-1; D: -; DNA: TGTGCCACCAGTGATGAGTGGAGGGGCTACACCTTC; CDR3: CATSDEWRGYTF
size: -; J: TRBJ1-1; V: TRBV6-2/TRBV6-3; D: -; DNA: TGTGCCAGCAGTTACTCGATAATTGCAGGACTGGAAGCTTTCTTT; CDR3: CASSYSIIAGLEAFF
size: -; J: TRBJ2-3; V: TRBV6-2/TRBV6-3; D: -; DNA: TGTGCCAGCAGTTCCTTAGGAGGGAGCACAGATACGCAGTATTTT; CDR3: CASSSLGGSTDTQYF
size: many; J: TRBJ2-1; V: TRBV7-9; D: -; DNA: TGTGCCAGCAGCGCCTCCACTACGTACAATGAGCAGTTCTTC; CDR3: CASSASTTYNEQFF